These 26 T cell receptor beta chains came from one sample sequenced in a study of blood T cell repertoires in COVID-19. Data came from immunoSEQ multiplex PCR; TCRdb stores just in-frame clones and leaves some out. The sample carries roughly 130,000 clones, around 90% recorded once. Sequencing was carried out using peripheral blood. These receptor sequences come from a man over 45 with active COVID-19.

V and J are TRBV18 and TRBJ2-7; no definite D call. CDR1 and CDR2 (germline): KGHSH, LQKENI. Trimming removed 4 bases from V and 0 bases from J, with 7 bases in between. CDR3 length equals 13 residues. The CDR3, as DNA: TGTGCCAGCTCACAAAGGAGCTCCTACGAGCAGTACTTC. This gives the protein CASSQRSSYEQYF.

In this sample, this clone turned up once. The rearrangement uses TRBV5-8 and TRBJ2-3; TRBD2 matches 8 bases. The CDR3 loop spans 16 amino acids. Per the germline V gene, CDR1 is SGHTS and CDR2 is YDEGEE. The V and J ends lost 3 bases and 1 base, in that order; junction bases with no gene match: 7. CDR3 residues: CASSSPGLVGTDTQYF. In DNA form, the CDR3 reads TGTGCCAGCAGCTCACCGGGACTAGTGGGCACAGATACGCAGTATTTT.

The CDR3 coding sequence is TGTGCCAGCAGCATATGGGGACAGGGGGCAACTGGGGCCAACGTCCTGACTTTC. Its protein product is CASSIWGQGATGANVLTF. This rearrangement joins TRBV28 to TRBJ2-6, with TRBD1 matching over 12 bases. The CDR3 spans 18 residues. Germline V CDR1 and CDR2: MDHEN, SYDVKM. V lost 6 bases and J lost 2; bases outside the gene matches: 8. Together with reference TRBV28 and TRBJ2-6, the CDR3 gives the full variable domain: DVKVTQSSRYLVKRTGEKVFLECVQDMDHENMFWYRQDPGLGLRLIYFSYDVKMKEKGDIPEGYSVSREKKERFSLILESASTNQTSMYLCASSIWGQGATGANVLTFGAGSRLTVL.

The gene calls are TRBV11-2 and TRBJ1-1; possible D gene TRBD1, 6 bases. The CDR3 extends over 15 amino acids. CDR1 and CDR2 from the germline V gene are SGHAT and FQNNGV. Trimming cost V 0 bases and J 5 bases, with 13 bases left between them. This CDR3 is CASSLEEGVGTEAFF. The CDR3 DNA follows: TGTGCCAGCAGCTTAGAAGAGGGGGTTGGGACTGAAGCTTTCTTT.

The V gene is TRBV6-5, the J gene TRBJ2-6, with no clear D. CDR3 size: 15 residues. V was clipped by 6 bases and J by 3 bases, with 12 bases between them. Germline V gene data show CDR1 as MNHEY and CDR2 as SVGAGI. As DNA, the CDR3 is TGTGCCAGCAGCGAGGCTAGTTTTGGGGCCAACGTCCTGACTTTC. Its protein is CASSEASFGANVLTF.

The chain employs TRBV18 and TRBJ2-1; 8 bases agree with TRBD2. Trimming cost V 0 bases and J 3 bases; bases outside gene matches: 4. This CDR3 region has 16 residues. CDR1 and CDR2 from the germline V gene are KGHSH and LQKENI. The CDR3 spells CASSPPILAGYNEQFF. The CDR3 bases are TGTGCCAGCTCACCACCGATCCTAGCGGGCTACAATGAGCAGTTCTTC.

In nucleotides, the CDR3 is TGTGCCAGCAGCTTAGCGGAACAGCGGGAGGAGCAGTTCTTC. This encodes CASSLAEQREEQFF. V and J are TRBV7-2 and TRBJ2-1; 8 bases line up with TRBD2. Germline-derived CDR1 and CDR2 are SGHTA and FQGNSA. V shed 0 bases, J shed 10 bases, and the junction held 5 bases outside the gene matches. The CDR3 length is 14 residues.

This sequence joins TRBV25-1 and TRBJ1-2; 9 nucleotides line up with TRBD1. The junction had 6 bases not matched to a gene; V was cut back by 4 bases and J by 6 bases. The CDR3 covers 14 residues. CDR1 and CDR2 (germline): MGHDK, SYGVNS. The CDR3 here is CASSGNRGLHGYTF. CDR3 sequence (DNA): TGTGCCAGCAGTGGGAACAGGGGGCTTCATGGCTACACCTTC.

The chain combines TRBV18 with TRBJ1-4, with D perhaps TRBD1 (5 bases). Germline CDR1 reads KGHSH; CDR2 reads LQKENI. CDR3 length: 13 residues. Between the trimmed V and J ends, which lost 4 bases and 8 bases, there was a span of 11 bases. This CDR3 reads CASSRRDGEKLFF. The CDR3 coding sequence is TGTGCCAGCTCACGCAGGGATGGGGAAAAACTGTTTTTT.

The CDR3, as DNA: TGTGCCAGCAGCTTCACAGGGGGAGGCCCTGAAGCTTTCTTT. This encodes CASSFTGGGPEAFF. The rearrangement links TRBV7-2 to TRBJ1-1, with TRBD1 matching over 8 bases. The length of the CDR3 is 14 residues. Losses at the gene ends were 3 bases for V and 6 bases for J; bases not matched to a gene: 6. Looked up from germline, CDR1 is SGHTA and CDR2 is FQGNSA. The full variable domain, its missing parts supplied by reference TRBV7-2 and TRBJ1-1, is GAGVSQSPSNKVTEKGKDVELRCDPISGHTALYWYRQSLGQGLEFLIYFQGNSAPDKSGLPSDRFSAERTGGSVSTLTIQRTQQEDSAVYLCASSFTGGGPEAFFGQGTRLTVV.

V usage is TRBV20-1 and J usage is TRBJ1-4; a weak D match, TRBD1 (5 bases). Germline V gene lookup returns CDR1 DFQATT and CDR2 SNEGSKA (reference sequence). V was clipped by 3 bases and J by 7 bases, with 15 bases between them. This CDR3 comprises 14 residues. CDR3 residues: CSASSRGTAEKLFF. The CDR3 region has the DNA TGCAGTGCTAGTTCCCGAGGGACTGCTGAAAAACTGTTTTTT.

The chain combines TRBV4-1 with TRBJ2-3; 8 nucleotides align to TRBD2. The CDR3 runs to 16 residues. V lost 4 bases and J lost 5; bases outside the gene matches: 11. Germline assignment: CDR1 MGHRA and CDR2 YSYEKL. CDR3 sequence reads: CASSPLQRELRDTQYF. The CDR3 DNA reads TGCGCCAGCAGCCCGTTGCAGCGGGAGTTGAGAGATACGCAGTATTTT.

This sequence joins TRBV21-1 and TRBJ2-3; the listed D gene, TRBD1, was not tested against the DNA. TRBV21-1 constitutes a pseudogene. CDR3 length: 15 residues. CDR3 residues: CASIPPGLRPDTQYF. CDR3 nucleotides: TGTGCCAGCATCCCACCAGGCCTCCGACCAGATACGCAGTATTTT.

This clone was seen a handful of times. The chain combines TRBV2 with TRBJ1-1; 8 positions match TRBD1. Trimming took 7 bases from V and 0 from J; bases not matched to a gene: 4. This CDR3 region has 14 residues. Germline assignment: CDR1 SNHLY and CDR2 FYNNEI. The CDR3 region has the DNA TGTGCCAGCACCCAGGACAGGGTGAACACTGAAGCTTTCTTT. As protein: CASTQDRVNTEAFF. The whole variable domain, filled in from reference TRBV2 and TRBJ1-1, reads EPEVTQTPSHQVTQMGQEVILRCVPISNHLYFYWYRQILGQKVEFLVSFYNNEISEKSEIFDDQFSVERPDGSNFTLKIRSTKLEDSAMYFCASTQDRVNTEAFFGQGTRLTVV.

The V and J genes are TRBV6-6 and TRBJ1-4; D is undetermined. Germline CDR1 MNHNY, CDR2 SVGAGI (reference sequence). The CDR3 spans 15 residues. V shed 6 bases and J shed 0 bases, with 11 bases lying between them. The CDR3 sequence is CASRAGSTTNEKLFF. The CDR3, as DNA: TGTGCCAGCAGGGCAGGTTCGACAACTAATGAAAAACTGTTTTTT.

Notes on this clone: This CDR3 is also generated by other DNA sequences in the sample. The V gene is TRBV19, the J gene TRBJ1-4, with TRBD1 matching over 8 bases. The CDR3 loop spans 14 amino acids. Germline lookup yields CDR1 LNHDA and CDR2 SQIVND (reference sequence). V shed 4 bases, J shed 8 bases, and the junction held 6 bases outside the gene matches. Here the CDR3 DNA reads TGTGCCAGTAGTAGACGACAGGGGCGCGAAAAACTGTTTTTT. It is translated as CASSRRQGREKLFF.

V usage is TRBV5-1 and J usage is TRBJ1-1, with 9 bases aligning to TRBD1. This CDR3 is built from 14 residues. Trimming cost V 5 bases and J 4 bases; bases outside gene matches: 6. Germline V gene data show CDR1 as SGHRS and CDR2 as YFSETQ. In DNA form, the CDR3 reads TGCGCCAGCAGGGGGACAGGGTCCGGCACTGAAGCTTTCTTT. This gives the protein CASRGTGSGTEAFF.

The V call is TRBV19, the J call TRBJ1-6; 7 bases line up with TRBD1. V was clipped by 6 bases and J by 7 bases; unmatched bases: 6. CDR3 length: 14 amino acids. CDR1 and CDR2 (germline): LNHDA, SQIVND (reference sequence). The CDR3 bases are TGTGCCAGTAGCTCCGGGACAGTAAATTCACCCCTCCACTTT. Its protein is CASSSGTVNSPLHF.

CDR3 nucleotide sequence: TGTGCCAGCAGCTTGGCCCCTAGCGGGGGCCGAGAGACCCAGTACTTC. This gives the protein CASSLAPSGGRETQYF. The chain combines TRBV5-4 with TRBJ2-5; 10 nucleotides line up with TRBD2. V was pared by 0 bases and J by 4 bases, with 6 bases of the junction left unmatched. Germline V gene sequence: CDR1 SGHNT, CDR2 YYREEE (reference sequence). CDR3 length: 16 residues.

The chain recombines TRBV27 with TRBJ1-6; D might be TRBD1 (5 bases). This CDR3 has 14 residues. Trimming pared 5 bases from V and 9 bases from J, leaving 14 bases between. Germline CDR1 MNHEY, CDR2 SMNVEV (reference sequence). CDR3: CASSPLLGGSPLHF. CDR3 DNA sequence: TGTGCCAGCAGTCCTTTACTCGGGGGTTCACCCCTCCACTTT.

This chain uses TRBV19 with TRBJ2-1; 8 bases map to TRBD2. Trimming removed 0 bases from V and 0 bases from J; junction bases left unmatched: 7. This CDR3 region has 18 residues. The germline V gene encodes CDR1 LNHDA and CDR2 SQIVND (reference sequence). CDR3 in DNA: TGTGCCAGTAGTATAGATGCGGGAGGCGGTGGCTCCTACAATGAGCAGTTCTTC. As protein: CASSIDAGGGGSYNEQFF.

This chain connects TRBV12-3 or TRBV12-4 to TRBJ2-1; D is unresolved. V lost 3 bases to trimming and J lost 5 bases, with 5 bases between them. The CDR3 has 12 residues. In DNA form, the CDR3 reads TGTGCCAGCAGTTTTGGCCACAATGAGCAGTTCTTC. It encodes CASSFGHNEQFF.

V usage is TRBV4-1 and J usage is TRBJ2-3; D remains unclear. The CDR3 consists of 16 residues. CDR1 is MGHRA and CDR2 is YSYEKL in the germline V gene. V was pared by 4 bases and J by 4 bases, with 18 bases between. CDR3 in amino acids: CASSLQPLVSADTQYF. The CDR3 DNA follows: TGCGCCAGCAGCCTCCAGCCTCTAGTGTCGGCAGATACGCAGTATTTT.

The chain uses TRBV2 and TRBJ2-6, with 7 bases aligning to TRBD1. CDR3 length: 18 residues. CDR1 is SNHLY, CDR2 FYNNEI, per germline. The ends lost 6 bases at V and 0 bases at J; junction bases unmatched: 11. CDR3 bases: TGTGCCAGCAGCCAGGACAGGCCAACCCTCTCTGGGGCCAACGTCCTGACTTTC. As protein: CASSQDRPTLSGANVLTF.

A note on this clone: Germline and junction disagree at one end, which may indicate a read error. The rearrangement links TRBV7-2 to TRBJ2-3; a possible D gene is TRBD1 (7 bases). Germline loops: CDR1 SGHTA, CDR2 FQGNSA. The CDR3 covers 13 residues. CDR3 DNA: TGTGCCAGCAGCTTATTTCCGAGGAGGGACAGAGATTTT. Translation gives CASSLFPRRDRDF.

This clone came up once. This chain links TRBV7-3 with TRBJ2-1, with no clear D. The V gene lost 3 bases and the J gene lost 4 bases, with 16 bases spanning the gap. Germline V gene sequence: CDR1 SGHTA, CDR2 FQGTGA. This CDR3 comprises 16 residues. CDR3 sequence: CASSFHPQSPYNEQFF. CDR3 in DNA: TGTGCCAGCAGCTTTCACCCACAGAGCCCTTACAATGAGCAGTTCTTC.